The 20 T cell receptor beta chains given below trace back to one sample, sequenced in a study of T cell responses to AZD1222 COVID-19 vaccine. Sequenced by immunoSEQ multiplex PCR; TCRdb stores in-frame clones only, minus some. The table lists 140,000 to 150,000 clones, roughly 89% of them singletons, with roughly 5.5% in the top ten. This material consisted of peripheral blood, taken on day 0 of AZD1222 vaccination. The receptor source for this set is an adult in good health.

The genes are TRBV28 and TRBJ2-7; TRBD1 or TRBD2 may be the D gene (5 bases each). V lost 5 bases and J lost 9, with 14 bases in between. CDR1 MDHEN and CDR2 SYDVKM come from the germline V gene. This CDR3 spans 12 amino acids. The DNA for the CDR3 is TGTGCCAGCAGTCGACTCCGGGACGTGCAGTACTTC. This gives the protein CASSRLRDVQYF. Supplemented by reference TRBV28 and TRBJ2-7, the full variable domain reads DVKVTQSSRYLVKRTGEKVFLECVQDMDHENMFWYRQDPGLGLRLIYFSYDVKMKEKGDIPEGYSVSREKKERFSLILESASTNQTSMYLCASSRLRDVQYFGPGTRLTVT.

The chain links TRBV6-5 to TRBJ1-3, with D uncertain. The germline V and J ends were trimmed by 7 bases and 6 bases, with 19 bases remaining between them. This CDR3 region has 15 residues. Germline-derived CDR1 and CDR2 are MNHEY and SVGAGI. In DNA, the CDR3 is TGTGCCAGCAACTTTCGGCGGGGAATGGTAAACACCATATATTTT. It encodes CASNFRRGMVNTIYF.

V and J are TRBV7-9 and TRBJ1-3; 8 nucleotides agree with TRBD1. CDR1 is SEHNR and CDR2 is FQNEAQ in the germline V gene (reference sequence). The CDR3 consists of 14 residues. V was pared by 5 bases and J by 7 bases, with 7 bases of the junction left unmatched. The CDR3 DNA follows: TGTGCCAGCAGCGCAAGGACAGGGCAGAACACCATATATTTT. Amino acid sequence: CASSARTGQNTIYF.

This chain connects TRBV6-1 to TRBJ1-1, with TRBD1 identical over 7 bases. The trim removed 3 bases at V and 3 bases at J, leaving 1 base unmatched. The length of the CDR3 is 13 residues. Germline CDR1 reads MNHNS; CDR2 reads SASEGT. The CDR3 DNA is TGTGCCAGCAGTGAGCAGGGGGACACTGAAGCTTTCTTT. This sequence encodes CASSEQGDTEAFF.

The chain employs TRBV2 and TRBJ1-3, with unresolved D. With 4 bases removed from V and 7 bases from J, the gap between germline ends came to 14 bases. The length of the CDR3 is 14 residues. Germline V lookup: CDR1 SNHLY, CDR2 FYNNEI. CDR3: CASSGHPPGNTIYF. The CDR3 DNA follows: TGTGCCAGCAGTGGTCACCCCCCCGGGAACACCATATATTTT. Together with reference TRBV2 and TRBJ1-3, the CDR3 gives the full variable domain: EPEVTQTPSHQVTQMGQEVILRCVPISNHLYFYWYRQILGQKVEFLVSFYNNEISEKSEIFDDQFSVERPDGSNFTLKIRSTKLEDSAMYFCASSGHPPGNTIYFGEGSWLTVV.

The rearrangement joins TRBV9 to TRBJ2-2; tentative D call: TRBD2 (5 bases). The CDR3 loop spans 19 amino acids. The V end was cut by 3 bases, the J end by 2 bases, with 23 bases between. The germline V gene encodes CDR1 SGDLS and CDR2 YYNGEE. The CDR3 loop is CASSDHSTDPGRNTGELFF. DNA for the CDR3: TGTGCCAGCAGCGATCACTCCACGGACCCGGGGAGAAACACCGGGGAGCTGTTTTTT.

This sequence joins TRBV28 and TRBJ1-5; a weak D match, TRBD1 (5 bases). Trimming stripped 3 bases from V and 2 bases from J, with 11 bases between. This CDR3 is built from 15 residues. Per the germline V gene, CDR1 is MDHEN and CDR2 is SYDVKM. CDR3 loop: CASSLRTMGNQPQHF. CDR3 DNA: TGTGCCAGCAGTTTGCGGACAATGGGCAATCAGCCCCAGCATTTT.

The chain links TRBV6-6 to TRBJ2-5; 11 bases agree with TRBD2. V shed 5 bases and J 5 bases; nucleotides not matched to a gene: 22. This CDR3 region has 20 residues. Germline V CDR1 and CDR2: MNHNY, SVGAGI (reference sequence). The CDR3 is CASSPPLAGGSPTLRETQYF. CDR3 DNA: TGTGCCAGCAGTCCTCCCCTAGCGGGGGGAAGCCCTACTCTCCGGGAGACCCAGTACTTC.

This clone was seen only once. The V and J genes are TRBV12-3 or TRBV12-4 and TRBJ1-2; D remains unclear. V was pared by 8 bases and J by 6 bases, with 4 bases between. The CDR3 has 9 residues. CDR3: CASSHGYTF. The CDR3 region has the DNA TGTGCCAGCTCTCATGGCTACACCTTC.

The chain has TRBV12-5 and TRBJ2-2; D might be TRBD1 (5 bases). CDR1 is LGHNT and CDR2 is FRNRAP in the germline V gene. V was clipped by 0 bases and J by 5 bases, with 13 bases between them. The CDR3 spans 16 residues. The CDR3 nucleotides are TGTGCTAGTGGTTTGGTACCCAGGGCTGAGACCGGGGAGCTGTTTTTT. Translation gives CASGLVPRAETGELFF.

The chain links TRBV19 to TRBJ1-1; TRBD1 agrees at 9 bases. CDR1 LNHDA and CDR2 SQIVND come from the germline V gene (reference sequence). Trimming at V came to 4 bases and at J to 1 base, leaving 4 bases not matched to a gene. This CDR3 comprises 15 residues. CDR3 sequence reads: CASSKHRGPNTEAFF. The DNA of the CDR3 is TGTGCCAGTAGTAAGCACAGGGGGCCGAACACTGAAGCTTTCTTT.

The chain employs TRBV25-1 and TRBJ1-1, with unresolved D. V was clipped by 9 bases and J by 5 bases, with 13 bases between them. Germline CDR1 is MGHDK and CDR2 is SYGVNS. The CDR3 loop spans 12 amino acids. This CDR3 reads CASGDRSTEAFF. CDR3 DNA: TGTGCCAGTGGTGATCGGTCGACTGAAGCTTTCTTT.

This chain joins TRBV29-1 and TRBJ2-1; TRBD2 agrees at 8 bases. CDR3 length: 14 residues. Germline V CDR1 and CDR2: SQVTM, ANQGSEA. With V trimmed by 6 bases and J by 3 bases, 7 bases remained unmatched. CDR3 nucleotides: TGCAGCGTGACGCTAGCGGGCCACTACAATGAGCAGTTCTTC. Translation gives CSVTLAGHYNEQFF.

J is TRBJ2-5 and V is TRBV4-1, with 8 bases that match TRBD1. CDR1 MGHRA and CDR2 YSYEKL come from the germline V gene. Trimming removed 3 bases from V and 5 bases from J; junction bases left unmatched: 11. The CDR3 covers 16 residues. The CDR3 region is CASSHTRTGIRETQYF. CDR3 nucleotides: TGCGCCAGCAGCCATACTCGGACAGGGATACGGGAGACCCAGTACTTC.

The chain links TRBV2 to TRBJ2-7; D unclear. Trimming shortened V by 5 bases and J by 2 bases, and 7 bases separated the two germline ends. The CDR3 loop spans 12 amino acids. CDR1 is SNHLY and CDR2 is FYNNEI in the germline V gene. As DNA, the CDR3 is TGTGCCAGCAGTACATTTCCCTACGAGCAGTACTTC. Translated: CASSTFPYEQYF.

Many counts were recorded for this clone. The same CDR3 arises from other DNA sequences in this sample as well. The rearrangement joins TRBV4-1 to TRBJ2-1, with 7 bases matching TRBD2. Trimming took 1 base from V and 0 from J; bases not matched to a gene: 0. Looked up from germline, CDR1 is MGHRA and CDR2 is YSYEKL. The CDR3 is 15 residues long. In nucleotides, the CDR3 is TGCGCCAGCAGCCAAGCGGGGGGCTCCTACAATGAGCAGTTCTTC. Its translation is CASSQAGGSYNEQFF.

Concerning this clone: The junction differs from germline at one of its ends, possibly a read error. The rearrangement uses TRBV10-3 and TRBJ2-7; D gene uncertain. Germline V gene data show CDR1 as ENHRY and CDR2 as SYGVKD. The CDR3 contains 14 residues. This CDR3 is CTISEIEKPYEQYF. Here the CDR3 DNA reads TGTACCATCAGTGAGATAGAGAAGCCCTACGAGCAGTACTTC.

The genes are TRBV7-8 and TRBJ2-3; D tentatively reads TRBD1 or TRBD2 (5 bases each). The CDR3 runs 17 residues. The V and J ends lost 1 base and 4 bases respectively, with 18 bases between them. Germline CDR1 is SGHVS and CDR2 is FQNEAQ. In nucleotides, the CDR3 is TGTGCCAGCAGCTTAGAACCCGGGGCACGAGACGCAGATACGCAGTATTTT. Translation: CASSLEPGARDADTQYF.

CDR3 nucleotide sequence: TGTGCCACCCAGGGCGGGGCCTCCTACGAGCAGTACTTC. This gives the protein CATQGGASYEQYF. V is TRBV28 and J is TRBJ2-7; possibly TRBD2 for D (6 bases). The V end lost 10 bases, the J end lost 0 bases, and 13 bases lay between the germline ends. Germline values: CDR1 MDHEN, CDR2 SYDVKM. This CDR3 spans 13 amino acids.

This clone was recorded a few times. The chain carries TRBV10-1 and TRBJ2-1; no definite D call. This CDR3 is built from 15 residues. Germline V CDR1 and CDR2: WNHNN, SYGVQD (reference sequence). V was trimmed by 6 bases and J by 2 bases, leaving 14 bases between them. The CDR3 sequence: CASRARPGPYNEQFF. Here the CDR3 DNA reads TGCGCCAGCAGGGCACGTCCCGGCCCCTACAATGAGCAGTTCTTC.